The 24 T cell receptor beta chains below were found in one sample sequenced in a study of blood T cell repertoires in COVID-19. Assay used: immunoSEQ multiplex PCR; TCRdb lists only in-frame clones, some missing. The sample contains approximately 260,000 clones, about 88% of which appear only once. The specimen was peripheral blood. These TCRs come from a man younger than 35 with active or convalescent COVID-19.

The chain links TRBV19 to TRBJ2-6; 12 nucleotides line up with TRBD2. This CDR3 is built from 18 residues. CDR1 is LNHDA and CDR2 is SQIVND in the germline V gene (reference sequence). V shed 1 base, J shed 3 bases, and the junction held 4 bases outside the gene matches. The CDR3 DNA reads TGTGCCAGTAGTATAGGACTAGCGGGAGTAGGTGGGGCCAACGTCCTGACTTTC. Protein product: CASSIGLAGVGGANVLTF.

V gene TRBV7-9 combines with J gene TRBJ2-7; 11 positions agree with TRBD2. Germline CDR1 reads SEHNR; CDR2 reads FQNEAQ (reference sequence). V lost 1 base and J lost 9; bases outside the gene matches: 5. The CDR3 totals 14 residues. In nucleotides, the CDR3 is TGTGCCAGCAGCTTAGGCGCTAGCGGGAGGCCGCAGTACTTC. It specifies CASSLGASGRPQYF.

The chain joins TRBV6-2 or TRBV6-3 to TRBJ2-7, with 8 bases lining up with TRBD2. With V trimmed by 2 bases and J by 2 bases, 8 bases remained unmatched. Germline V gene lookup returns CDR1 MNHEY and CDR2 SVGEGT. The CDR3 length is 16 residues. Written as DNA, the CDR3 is TGTGCCAGCAGTTACACCCCGGCAGCGGGAGCCTACGAGCAGTACTTC. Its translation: CASSYTPAAGAYEQYF.

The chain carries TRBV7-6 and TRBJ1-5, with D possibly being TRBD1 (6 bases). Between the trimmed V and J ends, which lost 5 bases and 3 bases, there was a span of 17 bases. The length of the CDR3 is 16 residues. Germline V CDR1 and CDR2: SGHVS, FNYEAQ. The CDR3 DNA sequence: TGTGCCAGCAGCCTAGGGCTAGCAGGGGACAATCAGCCCCAGCATTTT. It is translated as CASSLGLAGDNQPQHF.

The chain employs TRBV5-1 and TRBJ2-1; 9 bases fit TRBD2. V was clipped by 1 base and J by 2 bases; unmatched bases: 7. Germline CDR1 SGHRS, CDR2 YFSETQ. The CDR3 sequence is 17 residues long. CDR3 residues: CASSLQGSGGAYNEQFF. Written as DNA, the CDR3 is TGCGCCAGCAGCTTGCAAGGTAGCGGGGGAGCCTACAATGAGCAGTTCTTC.

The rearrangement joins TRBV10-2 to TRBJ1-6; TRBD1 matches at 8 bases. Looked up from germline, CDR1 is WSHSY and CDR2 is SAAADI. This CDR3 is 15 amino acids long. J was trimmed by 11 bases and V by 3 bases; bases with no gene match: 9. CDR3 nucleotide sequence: TGCGCCAGCAGTGATGGGAGGACAGGGAATCCACCCCTCCACTTT. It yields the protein CASSDGRTGNPPLHF.

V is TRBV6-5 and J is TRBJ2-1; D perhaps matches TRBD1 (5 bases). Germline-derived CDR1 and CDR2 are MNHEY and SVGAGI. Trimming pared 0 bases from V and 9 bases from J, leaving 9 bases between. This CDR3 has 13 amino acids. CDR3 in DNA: TGTGCCAGCAGTTACTCGCCTGACAGTGAGCAGTTCTTC. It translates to CASSYSPDSEQFF.

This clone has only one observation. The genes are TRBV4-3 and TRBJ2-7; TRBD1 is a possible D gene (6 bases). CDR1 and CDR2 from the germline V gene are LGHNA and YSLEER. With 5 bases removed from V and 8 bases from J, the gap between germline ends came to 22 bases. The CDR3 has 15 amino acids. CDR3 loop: CASSLHRDTFWKQYF. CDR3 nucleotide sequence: TGCGCCAGCAGCTTACACCGGGACACCTTTTGGAAGCAGTACTTC.

CDR3 in DNA: TGTGCCAGCAGTCCCCGGAGGGTCGGGGCAGTGGATACGCAGTATTTT. It codes for CASSPRRVGAVDTQYF. This chain uses TRBV7-2 with TRBJ2-3; D possibly corresponds to TRBD2 (6 bases). The CDR3 has 16 residues. Germline loops: CDR1 SGHTA, CDR2 FQGNSA. Trimming removed 6 bases from V and 6 bases from J, with 22 bases in between.

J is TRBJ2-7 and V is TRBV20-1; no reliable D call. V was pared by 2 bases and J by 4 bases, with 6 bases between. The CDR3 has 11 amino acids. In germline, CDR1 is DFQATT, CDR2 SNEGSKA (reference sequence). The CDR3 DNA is TGCAGTGCTAGACAGGTTTACGAGCAGTACTTC. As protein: CSARQVYEQYF.

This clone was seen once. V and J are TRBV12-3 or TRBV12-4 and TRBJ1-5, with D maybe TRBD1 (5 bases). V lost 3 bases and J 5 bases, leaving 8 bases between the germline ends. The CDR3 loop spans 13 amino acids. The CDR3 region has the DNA TGTGCCAGCAGTTTTACGGGGGATCAGCCCCAGCATTTT. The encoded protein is CASSFTGDQPQHF.

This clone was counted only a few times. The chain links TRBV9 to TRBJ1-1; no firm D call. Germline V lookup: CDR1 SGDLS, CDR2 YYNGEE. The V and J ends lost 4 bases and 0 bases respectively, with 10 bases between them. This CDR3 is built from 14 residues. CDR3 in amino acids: CASSPLGVNTEAFF. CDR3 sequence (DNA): TGTGCCAGCAGCCCACTAGGCGTGAACACTGAAGCTTTCTTT. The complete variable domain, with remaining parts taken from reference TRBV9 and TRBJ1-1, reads DSGVTQTPKHLITATGQRVTLRCSPRSGDLSVYWYQQSLDQGLQFLIQYYNGEERAKGNILERFSAQQFPDLHSELNLSSLELGDSALYFCASSPLGVNTEAFFGQGTRLTVV.

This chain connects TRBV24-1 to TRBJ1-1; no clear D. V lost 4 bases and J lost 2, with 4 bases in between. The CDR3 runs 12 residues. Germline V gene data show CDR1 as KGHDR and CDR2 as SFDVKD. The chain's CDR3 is CATSDFNTEAFF. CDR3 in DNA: TGTGCCACCAGTGACTTCAACACTGAAGCTTTCTTT.

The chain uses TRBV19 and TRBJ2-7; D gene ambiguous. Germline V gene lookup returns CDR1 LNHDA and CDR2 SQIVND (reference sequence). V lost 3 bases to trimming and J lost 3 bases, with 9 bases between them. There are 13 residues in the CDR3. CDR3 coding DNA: TGTGCCAGTAGTATTGACAAAGGCTACGAGCAGTACTTC. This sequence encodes CASSIDKGYEQYF.

CDR3 bases: TGTGCCAGCAGCGCAGACAGCAACTCTGGAAACACCATATATTTT. Its translation: CASSADSNSGNTIYF. The genes are TRBV5-4 and TRBJ1-3; weak D call: TRBD1 (5 bases). Trimming left V 4 bases short and J 0 bases short, with 11 bases between. CDR1 and CDR2 (germline): SGHNT, YYREEE (reference sequence). The CDR3 runs 15 residues.

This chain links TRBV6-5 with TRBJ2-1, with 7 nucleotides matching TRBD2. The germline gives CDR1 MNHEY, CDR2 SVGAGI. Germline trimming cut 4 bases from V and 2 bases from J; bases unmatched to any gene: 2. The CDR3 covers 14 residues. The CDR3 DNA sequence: TGTGCCAGCAGTTCGGGGAGGGCCTACAATGAGCAGTTCTTC. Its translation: CASSSGRAYNEQFF.

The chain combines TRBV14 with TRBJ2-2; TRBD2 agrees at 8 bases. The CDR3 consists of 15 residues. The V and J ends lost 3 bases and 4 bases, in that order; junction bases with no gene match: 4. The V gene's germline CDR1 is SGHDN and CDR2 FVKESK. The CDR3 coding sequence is TGTGCCAGCAGCCAGGTCGGGAGGGCCACCGGGGAGCTGTTTTTT. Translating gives CASSQVGRATGELFF.

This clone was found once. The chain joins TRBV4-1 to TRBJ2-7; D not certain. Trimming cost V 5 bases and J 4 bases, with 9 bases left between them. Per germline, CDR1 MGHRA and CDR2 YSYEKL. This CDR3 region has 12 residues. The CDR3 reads CASSFDGYEQYF. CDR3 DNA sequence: TGCGCCAGCAGCTTCGACGGGTACGAGCAGTACTTC.

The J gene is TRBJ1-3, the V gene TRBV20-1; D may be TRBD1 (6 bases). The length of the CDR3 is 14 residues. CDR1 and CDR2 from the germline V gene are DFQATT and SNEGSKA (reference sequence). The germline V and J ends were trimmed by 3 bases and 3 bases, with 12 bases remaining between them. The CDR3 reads CSASTGLVGNTIYF. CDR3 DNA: TGCAGTGCTAGTACAGGGTTAGTTGGAAACACCATATATTTT.

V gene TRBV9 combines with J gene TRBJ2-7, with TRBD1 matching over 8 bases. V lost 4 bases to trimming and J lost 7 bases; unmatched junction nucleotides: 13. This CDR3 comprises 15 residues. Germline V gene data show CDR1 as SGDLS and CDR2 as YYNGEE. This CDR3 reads CASSPPDRGTIEQYF. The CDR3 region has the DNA TGTGCCAGCAGCCCACCTGACAGGGGCACCATTGAGCAGTACTTC.

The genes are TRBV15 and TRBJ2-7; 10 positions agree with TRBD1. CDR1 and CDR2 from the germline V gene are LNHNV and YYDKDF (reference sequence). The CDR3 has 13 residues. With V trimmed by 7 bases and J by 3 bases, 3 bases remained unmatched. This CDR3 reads CATNGDRGYEQYF. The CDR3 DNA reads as TGTGCCACCAACGGGGACAGGGGCTACGAGCAGTACTTC.

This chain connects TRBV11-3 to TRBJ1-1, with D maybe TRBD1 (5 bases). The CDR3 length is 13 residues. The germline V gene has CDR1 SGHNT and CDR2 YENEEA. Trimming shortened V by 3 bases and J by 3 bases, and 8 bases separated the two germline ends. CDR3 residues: CASSFQGDTEAFF. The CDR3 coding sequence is TGTGCCAGCAGCTTCCAAGGGGACACTGAAGCTTTCTTT.

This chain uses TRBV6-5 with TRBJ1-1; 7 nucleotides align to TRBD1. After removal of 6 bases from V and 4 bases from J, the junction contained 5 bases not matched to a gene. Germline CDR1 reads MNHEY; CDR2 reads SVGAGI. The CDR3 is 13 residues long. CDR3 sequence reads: CASSYTGATEAFF. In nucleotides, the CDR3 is TGTGCCAGCAGCTACACAGGGGCCACTGAAGCTTTCTTT.

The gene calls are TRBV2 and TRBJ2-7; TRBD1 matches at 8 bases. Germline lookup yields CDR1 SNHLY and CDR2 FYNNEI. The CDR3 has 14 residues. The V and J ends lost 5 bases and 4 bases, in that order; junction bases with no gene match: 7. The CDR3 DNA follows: TGTGCCAGCAGTCTCCGCAGGGGGCCGTACGAGCAGTACTTC. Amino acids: CASSLRRGPYEQYF.